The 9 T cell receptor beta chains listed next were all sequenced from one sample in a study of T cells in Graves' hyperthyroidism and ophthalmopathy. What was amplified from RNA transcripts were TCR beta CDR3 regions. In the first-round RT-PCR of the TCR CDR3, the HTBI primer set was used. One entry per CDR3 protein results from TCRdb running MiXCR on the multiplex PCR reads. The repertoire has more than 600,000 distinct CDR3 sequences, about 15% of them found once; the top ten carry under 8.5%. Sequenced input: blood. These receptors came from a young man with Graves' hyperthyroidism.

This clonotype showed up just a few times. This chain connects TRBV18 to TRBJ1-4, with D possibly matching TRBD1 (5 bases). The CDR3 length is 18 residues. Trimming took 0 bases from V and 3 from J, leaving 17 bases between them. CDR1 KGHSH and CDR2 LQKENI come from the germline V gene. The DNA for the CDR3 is TGTGCCAGCTCACCACCCCCGGGACCTGCCCGGGCTAATGAAAAACTGTTTTTT. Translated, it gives CASSPPPGPARANEKLFF.

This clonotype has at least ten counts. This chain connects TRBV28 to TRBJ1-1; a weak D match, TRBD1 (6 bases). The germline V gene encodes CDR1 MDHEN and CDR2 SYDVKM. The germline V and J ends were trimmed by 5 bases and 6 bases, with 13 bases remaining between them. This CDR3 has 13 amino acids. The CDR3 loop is CASSIGQSSEAFF. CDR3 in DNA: TGTGCCAGCAGTATAGGACAGTCCTCTGAAGCTTTCTTT. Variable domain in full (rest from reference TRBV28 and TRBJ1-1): DVKVTQSSRYLVKRTGEKVFLECVQDMDHENMFWYRQDPGLGLRLIYFSYDVKMKEKGDIPEGYSVSREKKERFSLILESASTNQTSMYLCASSIGQSSEAFFGQGTRLTVV.

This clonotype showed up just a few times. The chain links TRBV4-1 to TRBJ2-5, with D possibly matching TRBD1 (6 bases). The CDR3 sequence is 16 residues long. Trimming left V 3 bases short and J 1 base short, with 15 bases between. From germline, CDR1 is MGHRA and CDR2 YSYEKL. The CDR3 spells CASSQPLGAAQETQYF. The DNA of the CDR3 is TGCGCCAGCAGCCAGCCCCTGGGGGCGGCCCAAGAGACCCAGTACTTC.

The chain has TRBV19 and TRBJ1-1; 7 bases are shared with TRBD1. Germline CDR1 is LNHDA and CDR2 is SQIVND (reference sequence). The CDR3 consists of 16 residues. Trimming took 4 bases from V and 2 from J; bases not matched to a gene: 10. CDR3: CASSSGQATINTEAFF. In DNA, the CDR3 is TGTGCCAGTAGTAGCGGACAGGCGACGATTAACACTGAAGCTTTCTTT. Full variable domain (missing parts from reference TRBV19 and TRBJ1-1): DGGITQSPKYLFRKEGQNVTLSCEQNLNHDAMYWYRQDPGQGLRLIYYSQIVNDFQKGDIAEGYSVSREKKESFPLTVTSAQKNPTAFYLCASSSGQATINTEAFFGQGTRLTVV.

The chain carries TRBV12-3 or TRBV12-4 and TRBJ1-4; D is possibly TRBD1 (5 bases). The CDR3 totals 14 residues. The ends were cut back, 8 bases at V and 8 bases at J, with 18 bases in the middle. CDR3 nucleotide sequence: TGTGCCAGCTGTACCGGGACTGAAGGGGAAAAACTGTTTTTT. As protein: CASCTGTEGEKLFF.

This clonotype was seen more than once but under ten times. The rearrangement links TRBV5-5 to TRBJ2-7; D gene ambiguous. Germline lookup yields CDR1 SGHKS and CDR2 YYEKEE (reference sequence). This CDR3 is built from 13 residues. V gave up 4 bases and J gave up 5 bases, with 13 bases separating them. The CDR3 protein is CASSPYVENEQYF. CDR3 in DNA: TGTGCCAGCAGCCCATACGTGGAGAACGAGCAGTACTTC.

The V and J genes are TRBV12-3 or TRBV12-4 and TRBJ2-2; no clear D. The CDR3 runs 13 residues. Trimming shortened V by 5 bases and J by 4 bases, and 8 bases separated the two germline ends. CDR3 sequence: CASSKVATGELFF. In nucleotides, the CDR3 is TGTGCCAGCAGTAAGGTTGCCACCGGGGAGCTGTTTTTT.

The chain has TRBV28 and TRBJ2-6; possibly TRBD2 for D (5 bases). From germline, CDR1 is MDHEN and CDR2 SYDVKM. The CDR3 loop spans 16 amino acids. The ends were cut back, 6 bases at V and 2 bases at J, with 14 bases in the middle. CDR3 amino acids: CASSTRVGAGANVLTF. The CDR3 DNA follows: TGTGCCAGCAGCACCCGAGTGGGAGCTGGGGCCAACGTCCTGACTTTC.

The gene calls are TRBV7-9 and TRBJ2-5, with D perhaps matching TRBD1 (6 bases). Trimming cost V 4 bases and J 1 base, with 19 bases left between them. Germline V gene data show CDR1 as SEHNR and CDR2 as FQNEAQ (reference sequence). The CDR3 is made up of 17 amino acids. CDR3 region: CASSSPLQGLIQETQYF. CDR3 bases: TGTGCCAGCAGCTCGCCCCTCCAGGGGTTGATCCAAGAGACCCAGTACTTC. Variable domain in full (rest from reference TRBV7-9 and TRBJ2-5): DTGVSQNPRHKITKRGQNVTFRCDPISEHNRLYWYRQTLGQGPEFLTYFQNEAQLEKSRLLSDRFSAERPKGSFSTLEIQRTEQGDSAMYLCASSSPLQGLIQETQYFGPGTRLLVL.